This T cell receptor (beta chain) was sequenced in a study of early T cells in non-severe SARS-CoV-2 infection. The overall study: The study sequenced bulk RNA from unsorted whole blood, with chains unpaired. General study points: VDJdb matching, biased toward anti-spike CD8 responses, missed private and CD4 specificities.

Individual cDNA molecules were tagged with unique molecular identifiers, the study reported. TCRdb re-analysed the 5' RACE reads in MiXCR, keeping a single row per CDR3 protein. The repertoire holds around 84,000 distinct CDR3 sequences, with roughly 14% as singletons. V was shortened by 0 bases and J by 3 bases, with 12 bases between the two germline ends. The length of the CDR3 is 14 residues. CDR1 is DFQATT, CDR2 SNEGSKA, per germline (reference sequence). This clonotype was counted only a few times. Its antigen is undetermined. The receptor was derived from an adult who was a healthcare worker with PCR-confirmed SARS-CoV-2 infection or an uninfected control (not recorded which). The sequenced sample was whole blood. This chain links TRBV20-1 with TRBJ2-7; tentative D call: TRBD2 (5 bases). The CDR3 DNA is TGCAGTGCTAGAGATCTGAGGGCCGTCTACGAGCAGTACTTC. Translated, it gives CSARDLRAVYEQYF.